This TCR beta chain was sequenced in a study of spatial heterogeneity in lung cancer. On the study more broadly: Raw reads showed each unique TCR and UMI combination turning up more than ten times on average. Study conclusions and caveats: Ubiquitous expanded tumor TCRs showed up in blood more at resection than follow-up.

Germline V gene data show CDR1 as LGHDT and CDR2 as YNNKEL (reference sequence). J lost 6 bases, V lost 4 bases, and 4 bases had no gene match. The CDR3 contains 13 residues. Time point specified: blood at routine non-recurrence follow-up after resection. No cells were sorted before sequencing. The whole RNA sequenced was extracted from tumor, nontumor lung or frozen PBMC. All TCR cDNA molecules were individually tagged with a unique molecular identifier. TCRdb called the 5' RACE reads again in MiXCR, with one record for every CDR3 protein. The data hold about 120,000 distinct CDR3 sequences, with roughly an eighth observed a single time. This clonotype turned up a few times. Its antigen is still unknown.

The TCR was taken from a male donor with early-stage non-small cell lung cancer. The chain links TRBV3-1 to TRBJ1-1; 8 positions agree with TRBD1. Here the sequenced sample was PBMCs, taken at follow-up. CDR3 residues: CASSRTDRAEAFF. CDR3 nucleotide sequence: TGTGCCAGCAGCCGAACGGACAGGGCTGAAGCTTTCTTT.